These T cell receptor beta chains were read from a single sample in a study of cytomegalovirus exposure and HLA in healthy donors. The table came from immunoSEQ multiplex PCR; TCRdb's copy has only in-frame clones and leaves some out. The repertoire holds fewer than 60,000 clones, with 89% as singletons. Sequences were obtained from PBMCs. These receptors all stem from a woman aged 18-35 years in good health and CMV-seronegative. Each CDR3 is given without its conserved first and last residue. Clone size is given for some rows only: seen once, a few or many times, or a class if the clone is expanded.

>TRBJ1-2|14|NA|TRBV5-1
ASSLGAALANYGYT
>TRBJ1-3|11|NA|TRBV7-2
ASSPFGGNTIY
>TRBJ2-7|12|NA|TRBV27
ASSLGLAGEKQY
>TRBJ1-4|13|NA|TRBV5-6
ASSSPPFLEEKLF
>TRBJ2-5|12|NA|TRBV23-1
ASSLRQGQETQY
>TRBJ2-5|16|NA|TRBV7-9
ASSLLDNSPAGEETQY
>TRBJ1-3|12|few|TRBV11-2
ASSPRATTDTIY
>TRBJ1-1|11|NA|TRBV29-1
SGRRGRDTEAF
>TRBJ2-5|14|NA|TRBV5-1
ASSLATGASQETQY
>TRBJ1-2|11|once|TRBV30
AWTPGGSRGYT
>TRBJ2-1|9|NA|TRBV6-5
ASTIRNEQF
>TRBJ2-2|14|once|TRBV13
ASSLRTSGSSGELF
>TRBJ2-7|12|NA|TRBV6-5
ASGRGAGGNEQY
>TRBJ2-7|14|NA|TRBV9
ASSDSGTTTSYEQY
>TRBJ2-7|13|NA|TRBV6-5
ASSPPGQGSYEQY
>TRBJ2-7|12|NA|TRBV7-9
ASSPGQGANEQY
>TRBJ1-5|10|few|TRBV7-8
ASSGSNQPQH
>TRBJ1-2|13|NA|TRBV5-5
ASSPLTGSNYGYT
>TRBJ2-1|13|NA|TRBV29-1
SVEDAQVSGNEQF
>TRBJ1-3|15|NA|TRBV5-4
ASSLAGRGLTGNTIY
>TRBJ1-1|11|NA|TRBV11-2
ASSLDRGTEAF
>TRBJ2-7|10|once|TRBV6-5
ASSKNRNEQY
>TRBJ1-5|15|NA|TRBV28
ASSLFGSPSSNQPQH
>TRBJ1-1|11|NA|TRBV6-5
ASSQGRDTEAF
>TRBJ1-3|13|NA|TRBV28
ASSLETGAGNTIY
>TRBJ1-2|11|NA|TRBV6-6
ASSSQGPYGYT
>TRBJ2-2|13|once|TRBV7-9
ASRPTGLNTGELF
>TRBJ1-2|12|NA|TRBV7-2
ASSLEGRGDGYT
>TRBJ1-5|12|NA|TRBV6-5
ASSSRNSNQPQH
>TRBJ2-5|11|NA|TRBV2
ASRRQARETQY
>TRBJ1-2|11|NA|TRBV7-2
ASSSRNVYGYT
>TRBJ1-1|12|NA|TRBV18
ASSPPDRVTEAF
>TRBJ2-7|11|NA|TRBV5-1
ASSTASSNEQY
>TRBJ1-4|14|once|TRBV5-1
ASSPGQGAVREKLF
>TRBJ2-7|9|NA|TRBV28
ASSSVREQY
>TRBJ2-2|10|NA|TRBV10-3
ATHAGQGELF
>TRBJ1-5|13|NA|TRBV6-5
ASSAVGTANQPQH
>TRBJ1-5|12|NA|TRBV4-1
ASSQWQGNQPQH
>TRBJ2-7|12|NA|TRBV19
ASSIGRGTYEQY
>TRBJ1-1|13|NA|TRBV4-2
ASSDGTVMNTEAF
>TRBJ1-2|12|NA|TRBV28
ASSRTGSGYGYT
>TRBJ1-5|13|NA|TRBV30
AWSPLTDSNQPQH
>TRBJ1-2|11|NA|TRBV13
ASSFDMEYGYT
>TRBJ1-1|12|NA|TRBV4-1
ASSLLGGNTEAF
>TRBJ2-1|14|NA|TRBV7-9
ASSSLSGRPYNEQF
>TRBJ1-1|14|NA|TRBV7-6
ASSPGTGGMNTEAF
>TRBJ2-1|13|NA|TRBV15
ATSNPSGGAHEQF